This is a list of T cell receptor beta chains from one sample in a study of T cells in Graves' hyperthyroidism and ophthalmopathy. From the multiplex PCR reads, TCRdb called clonotypes with MiXCR, one entry per CDR3 protein. The sample records roughly 560,000 distinct CDR3 sequences, under 15% being singletons. Source material: blood. The receptors come from a woman aged 40-49 years with Graves' ophthalmopathy. The CDR3 runs from the conserved cysteine through the conserved F or W. A D gene is named only where the DNA matches it firmly. Some rows have no size entry. The others give once, few or many, or a class for an expanded clone.

DNA	CDR3	J	D	V	length	size
TGTGCCAGCAAGGATCCCAGCGGCGGGGAGCTGTTTTTT	CASKDPSGGELFF	TRBJ2-2	-	TRBV6-2/TRBV6-3	13	many
TGTGCCAGCAGTAGCACGTCGGGCACTGAAGCTTTCTTT	CASSSTSGTEAFF	TRBJ1-1	-	TRBV12-3/TRBV12-4	13	many
TGTGCCAGCTCTTGGGGGACTAGCGGGAGTCTATACGAGCAGTACTTC	CASSWGTSGSLYEQYF	TRBJ2-7	TRBD2	TRBV28	16	-
TGTGCCAGCTCACCACTTGCGGGAGGAATGGAGACCCAGTACTTC	CASSPLAGGMETQYF	TRBJ2-5	TRBD2	TRBV18	15	many
TGTGCCAGCAGCAGCGAAGTTACGGAAGAGACCCAGTACTTC	CASSSEVTEETQYF	TRBJ2-5	-	TRBV7-2	14	many
TGTGCCAGCAGTCTCGGACAGGGCACTTTACCCTACGAGCAGTACTTC	CASSLGQGTLPYEQYF	TRBJ2-7	TRBD1	TRBV27	16	many
TGTGCCAGCAGTGGCAGTGGTCCCGCGAACACCGGGGAGCTGTTTTTT	CASSGSGPANTGELFF	TRBJ2-2	-	TRBV11-2	16	many
TGTGCCAGCAGTTTGCGACCCTACAGGGGCGAGGAGACCCAGTACTTC	CASSLRPYRGEETQYF	TRBJ2-5	TRBD1	TRBV28	16	many
TGCAGCGTTTTAGTGAGTTCGAACACCGGGGAGCTGTTTTTT	CSVLVSSNTGELFF	TRBJ2-2	-	TRBV29-1	14	-
TGCGCCAGCAGCCTCCATGTCGGGGTCGGGGAGCTGTTTTTT	CASSLHVGVGELFF	TRBJ2-2	-	TRBV4-1	14	many
TGTGCCGGCTTCGCGGGGGCGACCTATGGCTACACCTTC	CAGFAGATYGYTF	TRBJ1-2	-	TRBV2	13	-
TGTGCCAGCAGTGAAATGGAGCGGGGCGCCTACGAGCAGTACTTC	CASSEMERGAYEQYF	TRBJ2-7	TRBD2	TRBV6-1	15	many
TGCAGAGTAGATGAGCCTGGGACCTACGAGCAGTACTTC	CRVDEPGTYEQYF	TRBJ2-7	-	TRBV20-1	13	many
TGTGCCAGTAATCATGGGGGTAGCAATCAGCCCCAGCATTTT	CASNHGGSNQPQHF	TRBJ1-5	-	TRBV19	14	few
TGTGCCATCAGTGATTACGAGGGTAAAAACATTCAGTACTTC	CAISDYEGKNIQYF	TRBJ2-4	-	TRBV10-3	14	few
TGTGCCAGCAGTTACTCGTCATCAGCCGGGGAAAACACTGAAGCTTTCTTT	CASSYSSSAGENTEAFF	TRBJ1-1	-	TRBV6-5	17	many
TGTGCCAGCAGCCAAGGACGTTCCTATAATTCACCCCTCCACTTT	CASSQGRSYNSPLHF	TRBJ1-6	-	TRBV11-2	15	many
TGCAGCGTTGGCGGGGAGGCCCAGTACTTC	CSVGGEAQYF	TRBJ2-5	-	TRBV29-1	10	many
TGTGCCTGGAGCGAAGGACTAGCGGGAGGTGAGACCCAGTACTTC	CAWSEGLAGGETQYF	TRBJ2-5	TRBD2	TRBV30	15	-
TGTGCCAGCTCACCAAGTGGGGTCAATCAGCCCCAGCATTTT	CASSPSGVNQPQHF	TRBJ1-5	-	TRBV18	14	many
TGTGCCAGTGCGGAGTCAGGCTCCTACGAGCAGTACTTC	CASAESGSYEQYF	TRBJ2-7	-	TRBV6-5	13	many
TGTGCCAGTAGCACAATCCTAGCGGGAGTCGAAGAGACCCAGTACTTC	CASSTILAGVEETQYF	TRBJ2-5	TRBD2	TRBV19	16	many
TGTGCCAGCAGTGTCGAGATGGGGCCCCAGCATTTT	CASSVEMGPQHF	TRBJ1-5	-	TRBV6-1	12	many
TGTGCCAGCAGTTTAACGGGAGAGGGCTCGGGTTACCAAGAGACCCAGTACTTC	CASSLTGEGSGYQETQYF	TRBJ2-5	-	TRBV28	18	many
TGTGCTAGTGGTGGGGACAGGATGAACACTGAAGCTTTCTTT	CASGGDRMNTEAFF	TRBJ1-1	TRBD1	TRBV12-5	14	-
TGTGCCAGCGCAATGGGCTATAGCAATCAGCCCCAGCATTTT	CASAMGYSNQPQHF	TRBJ1-5	-	TRBV12-3/TRBV12-4	14	many
TGTGCCACCAGCAGCCTAATGACGACGCGCGGCCCGGGGGAGACCCAGTACTTC	CATSSLMTTRGPGETQYF	TRBJ2-5	-	TRBV15	18	many
TGTGCCAGCAGACGACTAGCGGGAGTGCCGGGTTACGAGCAGTACTTC	CASRRLAGVPGYEQYF	TRBJ2-7	TRBD2	TRBV7-8	16	many
TGCAGTGCTAGAGATCCCGGACTAGCGGGAAACGAGCAGTACTTC	CSARDPGLAGNEQYF	TRBJ2-7	TRBD2	TRBV20-1	15	-
TGCAGCTCCCGGGACGCCAGCTCCTACGAGCAGTACTTC	CSSRDASSYEQYF	TRBJ2-7	-	TRBV29-1	13	-
TGTGCCAGCAGCCCGGGACAGGATTTCTACGAGCAGTACTTC	CASSPGQDFYEQYF	TRBJ2-7	TRBD1	TRBV12-3/TRBV12-4	14	many
TGTGCCAGCGCAGAACAATGGGGGGCCACTGAAGCTTTCTTT	CASAEQWGATEAFF	TRBJ1-1	-	TRBV19	14	many
TGCAGTGCCATAAACAGGGAACAATGGAGCAATCAGCCCCAGCATTTT	CSAINREQWSNQPQHF	TRBJ1-5	-	TRBV20-1	16	many
TGTGCCAGCAGTGATCCCGGGACAGGGGTCGATGGCTACACCTTC	CASSDPGTGVDGYTF	TRBJ1-2	TRBD1	TRBV6-1	15	many
TGTGCCACCAGTGATCCCCCGGGAAACTTTGAGACCGGGGAGCTGTTTTTT	CATSDPPGNFETGELFF	TRBJ2-2	-	TRBV24-1	17	many
TGCAGTGCTAGAGCCTGGGACAGGGGGTCTGATCAGCCCCAGCATTTT	CSARAWDRGSDQPQHF	TRBJ1-5	TRBD1	TRBV20-1	16	few
TGTGCCAGTAGTCCGAGGGACCGGGTGGAGACCCAGTACTTC	CASSPRDRVETQYF	TRBJ2-5	-	TRBV19	14	many
TGCAGTGCTATGCCCTCAACGGCAGGGGTGAACACCGGGGAGCTGTTTTTT	CSAMPSTAGVNTGELFF	TRBJ2-2	-	TRBV20-1	17	few
TGTGCCAGCAGCACCGACAGGGACGAGACCCAGTACTTC	CASSTDRDETQYF	TRBJ2-5	TRBD1	TRBV11-1	13	few
TGTGCCAGCAGCCTAATCCAGGGACCCCCTGGCTACACCTTC	CASSLIQGPPGYTF	TRBJ1-2	-	TRBV11-2	14	many
TGCAGTGCTGACCAAAGCGGGAGACAGACCCAGTACTTC	CSADQSGRQTQYF	TRBJ2-5	TRBD2	TRBV20-1	13	many
TGTGCCAGCAGCCAGACAGGGGGTACTCACGAGCAGTACTTC	CASSQTGGTHEQYF	TRBJ2-7	TRBD1	TRBV3-1	14	-
TGTGCCAGCAGTTATGGGGGGACCCGGTACTTC	CASSYGGTRYF	TRBJ2-5	-	TRBV28	11	few
TGTGCCAGCAGTTCCCGGGACAGGCAACAAGAGACCCAGTACTTC	CASSSRDRQQETQYF	TRBJ2-5	TRBD1	TRBV6-2/TRBV6-3	15	-
TGTGCCAGCAATCCTATCGGGGGTAGCGGGAGTAACGAGCAGTACTTC	CASNPIGGSGSNEQYF	TRBJ2-7	TRBD2	TRBV28	16	many
TGCGCCAGCAGCCTGGGGTGGACAGGGGGCTACGAGCAGTACTTC	CASSLGWTGGYEQYF	TRBJ2-7	TRBD1	TRBV5-1	15	-
TGTGCCAGCAGCCCGTTAGCGGGAGGGATTGGCGGGACCCAGTACTTC	CASSPLAGGIGGTQYF	TRBJ2-5	TRBD2	TRBV3-1	16	many
TGTGCCAGCAGTTTTTCCAACGATTACGAGCAGTACTTC	CASSFSNDYEQYF	TRBJ2-7	-	TRBV28	13	many
TGTGCCAGCAGTTACAGGTCCGGATTGGGCTACACCTTC	CASSYRSGLGYTF	TRBJ1-2	-	TRBV6-5	13	many
TGCAGTGCTAGAGGATTAACGGGGAACACTGAAGCTTTCTTT	CSARGLTGNTEAFF	TRBJ1-1	-	TRBV20-1	14	-
TGCAGTGCTCCCAGCGGGAGGGTCCTCTCCTACGAGCAGTACTTC	CSAPSGRVLSYEQYF	TRBJ2-7	TRBD2	TRBV20-1	15	-
TGTGCCAGCAGTTACTCGATTTTTACGGATAGCAATCAGCCCCAGCATTTT	CASSYSIFTDSNQPQHF	TRBJ1-5	-	TRBV6-2/TRBV6-3	17	many
TGTGCCACCGGAACAGGGTTTAACACTGAAGCTTTCTTT	CATGTGFNTEAFF	TRBJ1-1	-	TRBV15	13	many
TGTGCCAGCAGCCTCGACGGCTTTGAGGCTTTCTTT	CASSLDGFEAFF	TRBJ1-1	-	TRBV6-5	12	-
TGTGCCAGTAGTATAGGGCCCGGCGGGGCCGTGGGGCCCCAGCATTTT	CASSIGPGGAVGPQHF	TRBJ1-5	-	TRBV19	16	few
TGTGCCAGCAGCTTAGATTCCGGGGCCTACGAGCAGTACTTC	CASSLDSGAYEQYF	TRBJ2-7	-	TRBV7-8	14	many